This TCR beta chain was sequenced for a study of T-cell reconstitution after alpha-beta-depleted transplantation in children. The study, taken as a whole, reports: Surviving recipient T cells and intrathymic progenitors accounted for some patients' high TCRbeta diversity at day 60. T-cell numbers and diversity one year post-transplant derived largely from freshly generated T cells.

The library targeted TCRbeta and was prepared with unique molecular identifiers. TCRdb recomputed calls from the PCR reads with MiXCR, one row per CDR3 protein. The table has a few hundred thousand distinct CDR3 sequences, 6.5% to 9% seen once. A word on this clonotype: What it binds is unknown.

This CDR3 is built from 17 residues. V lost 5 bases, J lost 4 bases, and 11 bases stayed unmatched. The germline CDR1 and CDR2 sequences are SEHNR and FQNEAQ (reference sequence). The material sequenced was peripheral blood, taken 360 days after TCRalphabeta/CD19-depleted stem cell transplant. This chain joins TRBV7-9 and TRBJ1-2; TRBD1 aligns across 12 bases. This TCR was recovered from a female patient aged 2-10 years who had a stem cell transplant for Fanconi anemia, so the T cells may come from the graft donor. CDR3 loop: CASSKTGTGGLFYGYTF. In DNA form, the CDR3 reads TGTGCCAGCAGCAAAACCGGGACAGGGGGCCTCTTCTATGGCTACACCTTC. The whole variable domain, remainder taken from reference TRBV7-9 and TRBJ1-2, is DTGVSQNPRHKITKRGQNVTFRCDPISEHNRLYWYRQTLGQGPEFLTYFQNEAQLEKSRLLSDRFSAERPKGSFSTLEIQRTEQGDSAMYLCASSKTGTGGLFYGYTFGSGTRLTVV.